These 2 T cell receptor beta chains were sequenced from one sample in a study of memory CD4+ T cells and cytomegalovirus serostatus (dated by TCRdb to 2018 to 2020). The library was generated by the immunoSEQ multiplex PCR assay. TCRdb limited this immuneACCESS table to in-frame rearrangements with V and J called. A share of clones is missing; checked studies link under half to unresolved V genes, and the rest is unexplained. Present in this sample are 60,000 to 70,000 clones, around three quarters of which were seen just once. The biggest ten clones account for 0.53% of the sample. A FACSAria II was used to sort memory CD4+ T cells, defined as single viable CD3+CD4+CD8-CD45RO+ cells. Source material: memory CD4+ T cells from blood. Every receptor here comes from an adult in good health and CMV-seronegative. Some clones in this sample may be carry-over from other donors' samples.

The V call is TRBV9, the J call TRBJ1-4; the D is unclear. V lost 4 bases, J lost 3 bases, and 13 bases lay in between. From germline, CDR1 is SGDLS and CDR2 YYNGEE. The CDR3 sequence is 15 residues long. The CDR3 DNA is TGTGCCAGCAGCCCTCGGACGGAACCTAATGAAAAACTGTTTTTT. Translating it yields CASSPRTEPNEKLFF.

J is TRBJ1-2 and V is TRBV28, with 7 bases that match TRBD1. With 2 bases clipped from V and 0 bases from J, the junction kept 6 bases outside the gene matches. Germline V gene sequence: CDR1 MDHEN, CDR2 SYDVKM. The CDR3 is made up of 16 amino acids. The CDR3 loop is CASSLGGGSSNYGYTF. CDR3 bases: TGTGCCAGCAGTTTAGGAGGGGGCTCCTCTAACTATGGCTACACCTTC.